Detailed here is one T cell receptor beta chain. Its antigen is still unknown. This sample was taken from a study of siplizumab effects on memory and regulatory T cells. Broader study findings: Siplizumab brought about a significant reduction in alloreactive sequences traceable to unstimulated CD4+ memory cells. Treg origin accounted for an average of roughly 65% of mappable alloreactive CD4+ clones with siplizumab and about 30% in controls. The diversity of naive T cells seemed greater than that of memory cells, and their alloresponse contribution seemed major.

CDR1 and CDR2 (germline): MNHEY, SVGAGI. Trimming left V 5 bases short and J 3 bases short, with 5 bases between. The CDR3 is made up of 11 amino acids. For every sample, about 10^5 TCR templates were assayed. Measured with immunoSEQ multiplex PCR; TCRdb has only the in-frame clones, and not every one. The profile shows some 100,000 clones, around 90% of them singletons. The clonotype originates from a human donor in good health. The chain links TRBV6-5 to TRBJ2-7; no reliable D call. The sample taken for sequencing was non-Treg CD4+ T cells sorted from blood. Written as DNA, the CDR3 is TGTGCCAGCAGTGGAAACTACGAGCAGTACTTC. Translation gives CASSGNYEQYF.